The rows below give T cell receptor beta chains drawn from one sample of a study of preoperative IRX-2 immunotherapy in early breast cancer. Assay used: immunoSEQ multiplex PCR; TCRdb lists only in-frame clones, some missing. In the table there are about 43,000 clones, approximately 94% of which are singletons. The sequencing here drew on tumor tissue, taken after IRX-2 immunotherapy. The receptors shown here come from a human donor with breast cancer. The CDR3 runs from the conserved cysteine through the conserved F or W. The size entry is marked missing in some rows and otherwise reads once, few, many or a size class.

TRBV18	TRBJ2-2	.	CASSEDRNTGELFF
TRBV29-1	TRBJ1-1	.	CSVARALNTEAFF
TRBV27	TRBJ2-7	.	CASSLSEGLGEQYF
TRBV28	TRBJ2-3	.	CASHSRREGRHTQYF
TRBV5-1	TRBJ2-1	.	CASSLGQGGNEQFF
TRBV19	TRBJ2-1	.	CASSPQSGHILNEQFF
TRBV2	TRBJ2-2	.	CASNGGGSNTGELFF
TRBV5-4	TRBJ1-2	.	CASSLEGRGIYGYTF
TRBV14	TRBJ1-4	.	CASSQGPRGREKLFF
TRBV5-1	TRBJ2-2	.	CASSEGTENTGELFF
TRBV19	TRBJ1-5	.	CASNEGTGQPQHF
TRBV5-4	TRBJ2-7	.	CASSPEGEYEQYF
TRBV6-5	TRBJ1-6	.	CASSRDGNSPLHF
TRBV6-6	TRBJ2-1	.	CASSYRDKYNEQFF
TRBV7-9	TRBJ2-7	.	CASRNMGGPYEQYF
TRBV7-2	TRBJ2-7	.	CASSQRTAYEQYF
TRBV10-3	TRBJ2-1	.	CATAGRGRFNEQFF
TRBV14	TRBJ2-1	.	CASSQDGASYHDEQFF
TRBV7-2	TRBJ2-7	once	CASSPREGGYYEQYF
TRBV6-5	TRBJ2-3	.	CASSRGTDTQYF